The 31 T cell receptor beta chains presented below share a single source sample, sequenced in a study of shared clonotypes between healthy human individuals. The assay was immunoSEQ multiplex PCR, and TCRdb's table has in-frame clones only and misses some. The data contain 2 million to 3 million clones, approximately 93% of them singletons. Sequenced input: naive CD4+ T cells from PBMCs. Sample subset: CD45RA+ positively selected. The source of these receptors is a young man in good health. Some clones in this sample may be carry-over from other donors' samples.

The chain has TRBV28 and TRBJ2-1, with 12 bases aligning to TRBD2. Losses at the gene ends were 2 bases for V and 6 bases for J; bases not matched to a gene: 8. From germline, CDR1 is MDHEN and CDR2 SYDVKM. This CDR3 has 17 amino acids. CDR3 region: CASSLNLAGGLPNEQFF. The DNA for the CDR3 is TGTGCCAGCAGTTTAAATCTAGCGGGAGGGTTACCCAATGAGCAGTTCTTC.

This clone was seen a single time. This chain links TRBV9 with TRBJ2-1; TRBD2 is a possible D gene (5 bases). Trimming took 3 bases from V and 8 from J, leaving 18 bases between them. Germline loops: CDR1 SGDLS, CDR2 YYNGEE. This CDR3 contains 15 residues. The CDR3 DNA reads TGTGCCAGCAGCGCGGGTGGGAGAGAAGGCGATGAGCAGTTCTTC. Its protein is CASSAGGREGDEQFF.

This clone was detected only a few times. This chain uses TRBV4-1 with TRBJ1-5; perhaps TRBD1 as D (6 bases). V was shortened by 2 bases and J by 3 bases, with 17 bases between the two germline ends. CDR1 MGHRA and CDR2 YSYEKL come from the germline V gene. The CDR3 is 17 amino acids. CDR3 amino acids: CASSQRDQTGDNQPQHF. As DNA, the CDR3 is TGCGCCAGCAGCCAACGTGATCAGACAGGCGACAATCAGCCCCAGCATTTT.

This chain links TRBV5-8 with TRBJ2-7, with 10 bases aligning to TRBD2. This CDR3 contains 15 residues. Germline V gene sequence: CDR1 SGHTS, CDR2 YDEGEE. The V gene end was trimmed by 3 bases and the J gene end by 3 bases; junction bases not matched to a gene: 6. The CDR3 coding sequence is TGTGCCAGCAGCTACCTAGCGGGAGCGATCTACGAGCAGTACTTC. Translated, it gives CASSYLAGAIYEQYF.

The chain couples TRBV10-3 to TRBJ1-1; 9 bases match TRBD1. With 3 bases clipped from V and 1 base from J, the junction kept 6 bases outside the gene matches. Germline CDR1 reads ENHRY; CDR2 reads SYGVKD. CDR3 length: 16 amino acids. This CDR3 is CAISETDRGTNTEAFF. The CDR3 nucleotides are TGTGCCATCAGTGAAACCGACAGGGGGACGAACACTGAAGCTTTCTTT.

The chain recombines TRBV6-5 with TRBJ2-5; 10 bases agree with TRBD2. The end of the DNA fits TRBJ2-7 better, so the J call may be wrong. CDR3 length: 14 amino acids. Germline loops: CDR1 MNHEY, CDR2 SVGAGI. The CDR3 reads CASSLAAGGYEQYF. CDR3 DNA sequence: TGTGCCAGCAGCCTAGCAGCGGGAGGGTACGAGCAGTACTTC.

V and J are TRBV29-1 and TRBJ2-5; weak D call: TRBD1 (6 bases). In germline, CDR1 is SQVTM, CDR2 ANQGSEA. The CDR3 totals 13 residues. Trimming cost V 4 bases and J 5 bases, with 14 bases left between them. CDR3 DNA sequence: TGCAGCGTTGGTGTCAGGGGTGGCGAGACCCAGTACTTC. Encoded protein: CSVGVRGGETQYF.

The chain combines TRBV12-5 with TRBJ1-1; D is possibly TRBD1 (6 bases). This CDR3 spans 13 amino acids. Deletions cut 9 bases from V and 1 base from J, with 12 bases between. Per the germline V gene, CDR1 is LGHNT and CDR2 is FRNRAP. The CDR3 loop is CASFGQPNTEAFF. In DNA, the CDR3 is TGTGCTAGCTTCGGACAGCCGAACACTGAAGCTTTCTTT. The entire variable domain, with the rest obtained from reference TRBV12-5 and TRBJ1-1, is as follows: DARVTQTPRHKVTEMGQEVTMRCQPILGHNTVFWYRQTMMQGLELLAYFRNRAPLDDSGMPKDRFSAEMPDATLATLKIQPSEPRDSAVYFCASFGQPNTEAFFGQGTRLTVV.

The J gene is TRBJ2-1, the V gene TRBV30; TRBD2 agrees at 7 bases. Looked up from germline, CDR1 is GTSNPN and CDR2 is SVGIG (reference sequence). V lost 6 bases and J lost 8; bases outside the gene matches: 4. This CDR3 is built from 11 residues. The CDR3 reads CACAGVHEQFF. CDR3 sequence (DNA): TGTGCCTGCGCGGGGGTACATGAGCAGTTCTTC.

CDR3 in DNA: TGTGCCAGCAGCTTAGACGCAGGGTCCTCCTACGAGCAGTACTTC. Translation gives CASSLDAGSSYEQYF. The V gene is TRBV7-3, the J gene TRBJ2-7, with a tentative D call TRBD1 (5 bases). The CDR3 has 15 amino acids. The V gene's germline CDR1 is SGHTA and CDR2 FQGTGA. Trimming took off 2 bases at V and 0 bases at J, with 11 bases between the two ends.

V usage is TRBV18 and J usage is TRBJ1-1; D unresolved. Germline V gene lookup returns CDR1 KGHSH and CDR2 LQKENI. V lost 4 bases and J 0 bases, leaving 15 bases between the germline ends. The CDR3 has 16 amino acids. The CDR3 DNA sequence: TGTGCCAGCTCACTTCTCAAGCTTCAGGTGAACACTGAAGCTTTCTTT. Amino acids: CASSLLKLQVNTEAFF. Supplemented by reference TRBV18 and TRBJ1-1, the full variable domain reads NAGVMQNPRHLVRRRGQEARLRCSPMKGHSHVYWYRQLPEEGLKFMVYLQKENIIDESGMPKERFSAEFPKEGPSILRIQQVVRGDSAAYFCASSLLKLQVNTEAFFGQGTRLTVV.

This chain uses TRBV5-6 with TRBJ2-1, with a possible D match to TRBD1 (5 bases). The CDR3 covers 16 residues. V gave up 0 bases and J gave up 3 bases, with 13 bases separating them. The germline CDR1 and CDR2 sequences are SGHDT and YYEEEE. The CDR3 protein is CASSLARWGHYNEQFF. The DNA of the CDR3 is TGTGCCAGCAGCTTGGCACGGTGGGGCCACTACAATGAGCAGTTCTTC.

The J gene is TRBJ1-1, the V gene TRBV7-8; no firm D call. The CDR3 consists of 14 residues. Germline CDR1 is SGHVS and CDR2 is FQNEAQ. Trimming left V 1 base short and J 3 bases short, with 9 bases between. For the CDR3, the DNA is TGTGCCAGCAGCTTAGAGCGCCAATACACTGAAGCTTTCTTT. Translating gives CASSLERQYTEAFF.

J is TRBJ2-5 and V is TRBV5-4; TRBD2 matches 12 bases. This CDR3 region has 16 residues. The germline CDR1 and CDR2 sequences are SGHNT and YYREEE (reference sequence). V shed 0 bases, J shed 5 bases, and the junction held 5 bases outside the gene matches. The CDR3 DNA is TGTGCCAGCAGCTTGGCTAGCGGGAGGGGGATTGAGACCCAGTACTTC. This gives the protein CASSLASGRGIETQYF.

Concerning this clone itself: Other DNA sequences from this sample encode an identical CDR3 as well. The gene calls are TRBV28 and TRBJ2-7; D is unclear. CDR1 is MDHEN and CDR2 is SYDVKM in the germline V gene. The CDR3 extends over 12 amino acids. The V gene lost 2 bases and the J gene lost 2 bases, with 4 bases spanning the gap. The CDR3: CASSLLAYEQYF. For the CDR3, the DNA is TGTGCCAGCAGTTTACTAGCCTACGAGCAGTACTTC.

The chain is built from TRBV6-5 and TRBJ1-1; D not certain. CDR3 length: 13 amino acids. Deletions cut 3 bases from V and 7 bases from J, with 12 bases between. Per the germline V gene, CDR1 is MNHEY and CDR2 is SVGAGI. CDR3 sequence: CASSYESGLEAFF. The DNA for the CDR3 is TGTGCCAGCAGTTATGAATCTGGCCTTGAAGCTTTCTTT.

V usage is TRBV5-1 and J usage is TRBJ2-7; the D gene is possibly TRBD2 (6 bases). Trimming stripped 4 bases from V and 9 bases from J, with 20 bases between. Germline CDR1 SGHRS, CDR2 YFSETQ. CDR3 length: 14 amino acids. The CDR3 protein is CASSQTPGSPGQYF. In DNA, the CDR3 is TGCGCCAGCAGCCAGACTCCCGGGAGCCCTGGGCAGTACTTC.

This clone was seen just once. The J gene is TRBJ2-3, the V gene TRBV28, with D perhaps given as TRBD1 or TRBD2 (7 bases each). Germline CDR1 reads MDHEN; CDR2 reads SYDVKM. Deletions cut 3 bases from V and 1 base from J, with 17 bases between. The CDR3 covers 17 residues. CDR3 DNA sequence: TGTGCCAGCAGTTTCTCACTGGGAGGGGGCCGCACAGATACGCAGTATTTT. Amino acid sequence: CASSFSLGGGRTDTQYF. The complete variable domain, with remaining parts taken from reference TRBV28 and TRBJ2-3, reads DVKVTQSSRYLVKRTGEKVFLECVQDMDHENMFWYRQDPGLGLRLIYFSYDVKMKEKGDIPEGYSVSREKKERFSLILESASTNQTSMYLCASSFSLGGGRTDTQYFGPGTRLTVL.

J is TRBJ2-2 and V is TRBV2; a possible D gene is TRBD2 (5 bases). V was pared by 5 bases and J by 1 base, with 11 bases between. This CDR3 is 15 amino acids long. From germline, CDR1 is SNHLY and CDR2 FYNNEI. The CDR3: CASSLDGKNTGELFF. For the CDR3, the DNA is TGTGCCAGCAGTCTAGACGGGAAGAACACCGGGGAGCTGTTTTTT. Together with reference TRBV2 and TRBJ2-2, the CDR3 gives the full variable domain: EPEVTQTPSHQVTQMGQEVILRCVPISNHLYFYWYRQILGQKVEFLVSFYNNEISEKSEIFDDQFSVERPDGSNFTLKIRSTKLEDSAMYFCASSLDGKNTGELFFGEGSRLTVL.

V usage is TRBV5-4 and J usage is TRBJ2-2, with D perhaps TRBD1 (5 bases). V was shortened by 4 bases and J by 4 bases, with 17 bases between the two germline ends. Germline-derived CDR1 and CDR2 are SGHNT and YYREEE (reference sequence). This CDR3 region has 16 residues. This CDR3 reads CASSPRVERGTGELFF. The CDR3 nucleotides are TGTGCCAGCAGCCCCAGGGTTGAGAGAGGCACCGGGGAGCTGTTTTTT.

V is TRBV7-6 and J is TRBJ2-5, with 14 bases that match TRBD2. CDR1 is SGHVS, CDR2 FNYEAQ, per germline. After removal of 2 bases from V and 6 bases from J, the junction contained 5 bases not matched to a gene. The CDR3 runs to 16 residues. The CDR3: CASSLLGLAGGQTQYF. Here the CDR3 DNA reads TGTGCCAGCAGCTTACTAGGACTAGCGGGAGGCCAGACCCAGTACTTC.

The chain uses TRBV28 and TRBJ1-1; D not resolved. The length of the CDR3 is 14 residues. Germline values: CDR1 MDHEN, CDR2 SYDVKM. V was cut by 4 bases and J by 0 bases, with 9 bases left in between. The CDR3 sequence: CASSSGRVNTEAFF. CDR3 nucleotide sequence: TGTGCCAGCAGTTCCGGGCGAGTGAACACTGAAGCTTTCTTT.

The V call is TRBV15, the J call TRBJ1-1, with D unclear. V gave up 4 bases and J gave up 3 bases, with 12 bases separating them. CDR3 length: 14 amino acids. In germline, CDR1 is LNHNV, CDR2 YYDKDF (reference sequence). The CDR3 bases are TGTGCCACCAGCACTGGGGAGGGATACACTGAAGCTTTCTTT. Amino acid sequence: CATSTGEGYTEAFF.

CDR3 nucleotide sequence: TGTGCCAGTACAGGGACCGCTAGGGAGACCCAGTACTTC. It specifies CASTGTARETQYF. The V call is TRBV19, the J call TRBJ2-5; D is tentatively TRBD1 or TRBD2 (5 bases each). V lost 7 bases and J 5 bases, leaving 14 bases between the germline ends. The CDR3 extends over 13 amino acids. The germline V gene encodes CDR1 LNHDA and CDR2 SQIVND (reference sequence).

This clone has only one observation. V and J are TRBV7-9 and TRBJ2-5; no definite D call. The V gene's germline CDR1 is SEHNR and CDR2 FQNEAQ (reference sequence). The CDR3 loop spans 14 amino acids. Trimming took off 5 bases at V and 7 bases at J, with 17 bases between the two ends. CDR3 protein: CASSQRTVLLTQYF. The DNA for the CDR3 is TGTGCCAGCAGCCAAAGGACCGTCCTTTTGACCCAGTACTTC. Together with reference TRBV7-9 and TRBJ2-5, the CDR3 gives the full variable domain: DTGVSQNPRHKITKRGQNVTFRCDPISEHNRLYWYRQTLGQGPEFLTYFQNEAQLEKSRLLSDRFSAERPKGSFSTLEIQRTEQGDSAMYLCASSQRTVLLTQYFGPGTRLLVL.

The chain combines TRBV27 with TRBJ2-7; 8 nucleotides match TRBD2. Trimming at V came to 10 bases and at J to 2 bases, leaving 7 bases not matched to a gene. Looked up from germline, CDR1 is MNHEY and CDR2 is SMNVEV (reference sequence). The CDR3 loop spans 13 amino acids. The CDR3 DNA is TGTGCCACCCTCAAGCGGGAGACCTACGAGCAGTACTTC. Translating gives CATLKRETYEQYF.

Turning to this clone: This same CDR3 is encoded by further DNA sequences in the sample. The rearrangement uses TRBV2 and TRBJ1-2, with 8 nucleotides matching TRBD1. The germline gives CDR1 SNHLY, CDR2 FYNNEI. CDR3 size: 13 residues. With V trimmed by 4 bases and J by 4 bases, 2 bases remained unmatched. CDR3: CASSGTGGYGYTF. CDR3 sequence (DNA): TGTGCCAGCAGTGGCACAGGGGGCTATGGCTACACCTTC.

This sequence joins TRBV7-9 and TRBJ2-7; D ambiguous. Trimming stripped 1 base from V and 0 bases from J, with 10 bases between. Germline CDR1 and CDR2: SEHNR and FQNEAQ (reference sequence). The CDR3 spans 15 residues. The CDR3 DNA follows: TGTGCCAGCAGCTTAGTGGTGGTGGGCTCCTACGAGCAGTACTTC. It yields the protein CASSLVVVGSYEQYF.

The chain is built from TRBV23-1 and TRBJ2-4, with 7 nucleotides matching TRBD1. TRBV23-1 is an ORF, and what it does is uncertain. This CDR3 region has 14 residues. Trimming removed 4 bases from V and 4 bases from J; junction bases left unmatched: 4. CDR3 residues: CASSLRQGKNIQYF. In nucleotides, the CDR3 is TGCGCCAGCAGTCTCCGACAGGGTAAAAACATTCAGTACTTC.

The chain couples TRBV4-1 to TRBJ2-2; a weak D match, TRBD2 (6 bases). Deletions cut 0 bases from V and 6 bases from J, with 14 bases between. This CDR3 has 16 amino acids. Germline loops: CDR1 MGHRA, CDR2 YSYEKL. CDR3 loop: CASSQEDYTVAGELFF. The CDR3 region has the DNA TGCGCCAGCAGCCAAGAGGACTATACTGTCGCCGGGGAGCTGTTTTTT.

The chain joins TRBV18 to TRBJ1-5; D possibly corresponds to TRBD1 (6 bases). The V end lost 2 bases, the J end lost 5 bases, and 10 bases lay between the germline ends. The CDR3 has 14 amino acids. Looked up from germline, CDR1 is KGHSH and CDR2 is LQKENI. CDR3 sequence (DNA): TGTGCCAGCTCACCAACGGCAGGGGATCAGCCCCAGCATTTT. Residues: CASSPTAGDQPQHF.